The text below deals with one T cell receptor (beta chain). TCRdb fed the 5' RACE reads into MiXCR, producing one record per CDR3 protein. In the table there are about 470,000 distinct CDR3 sequences, less than 25% of which are singletons. This entry comes from a study of identical twins. V shed 2 bases and J shed 3 bases, with 8 bases lying between them. The CDR3 contains 14 residues. CDR1 is SGHTA, CDR2 FQGNSA, per germline. These data were also reused for a study on T cells expressing NK-cell markers. This second study says: One of the eight sequenced donors was seronegative, whereas the other seven were HCMV-seropositive. Researchers report these clonotypes also headed the CD3+CD56-NKG2C+ fraction in a few donors.

The sequence derives from a woman aged 18-29 years in good health. The chain recombines TRBV7-2 with TRBJ1-5; no reliable D call. The sample taken for sequencing was CD4+ T cells sorted from blood. CDR3 residues: CASSLSSLNQPQHF. The CDR3 DNA reads TGTGCCAGCAGCTTAAGTAGCCTCAATCAGCCCCAGCATTTT. The variable domain in full, with the rest retrieved from reference TRBV7-2 and TRBJ1-5, is GAGVSQSPSNKVTEKGKDVELRCDPISGHTALYWYRQSLGQGLEFLIYFQGNSAPDKSGLPSDRFSAERTGGSVSTLTIQRTQQEDSAVYLCASSLSSLNQPQHFGDGTRLSIL.